The rows below give T cell receptor beta chains drawn from one sample of a study of blood T cell repertoires in COVID-19. Profiling relied on immunoSEQ multiplex PCR, and the TCRdb table lists in-frame clones only, not all of them. The sample yields 150,000 to 200,000 clones, approximately 79% seen once. The sequenced sample consisted of peripheral blood. These receptors originate from a man aged 55-75 years with active or convalescent COVID-19. Each CDR3 is given with its conserved first and last residue. Each record gives: V gene, CDR3 protein.

TRBV28	CASSQNTEAFF
TRBV29-1	CSVEEGPGYGYTF
TRBV3-1/TRBV3-2	CASSHYRGGGRTYNEQFF
TRBV7-8	CASSRGLAGDLAKNIQYF
TRBV10-3	CAISMNRGGGNTIYF
TRBV5-4	CASSLGVNTEAFF
TRBV28	CASSFPLAGKAGELFF
TRBV3-1/TRBV3-2	CASSLRGAPDNEQFF
TRBV27	CASSLSVGGRQGLNEQYF
TRBV7-8	CASRGGGRVGISYNEQFF